Following are 18 T cell receptor beta chains from one sample sequenced in a study of cytotoxic CD8 clonotypes in ibrutinib-treated CLL (dated by TCRdb to about 2021). The library was prepared using the immunoSEQ multiplex PCR assay. Imported from immuneACCESS, the table was reduced by TCRdb to in-frame sequences with V and J called. These copies leave out some clones; in studies compared against another copy, an unresolved V gene accounts for under half, and the cause of the remainder is not known. This sample has about 200,000 clones in its table, and more than 75% of those were observed once. The ten largest clonotypes hold 9.5% to 12% of the sample. The time point label, read with the paper, signifies: eleven to twelve months on ibrutinib. The source was PBMCs, collected after 12 months of ibrutinib treatment. All receptors come from a human donor with chronic lymphocytic leukemia.

The chain joins TRBV4-1 to TRBJ2-1, with 7 nucleotides matching TRBD1. Germline V gives CDR1 MGHRA, CDR2 YSYEKL. The CDR3 loop spans 15 amino acids. The V gene end was trimmed by 3 bases and the J gene end by 6 bases; junction bases not matched to a gene: 8. CDR3 amino acids: CASSQDSGQPNEQFF. The CDR3 DNA is TGCGCCAGCAGCCAGGATTCGGGACAGCCCAATGAGCAGTTCTTC.

The chain employs TRBV6-1 and TRBJ1-1; D ambiguous. Trimming pared 5 bases from V and 3 bases from J, leaving 4 bases between. The CDR3 runs 11 residues. Germline V gives CDR1 MNHNS, CDR2 SASEGT. CDR3 sequence: CASSRYTEAFF. CDR3 bases: TGTGCCAGCAGTAGGTACACTGAAGCTTTCTTT.

The rearrangement uses TRBV19 and TRBJ1-5; D unclear. The V end was cut by 1 base, the J end by 3 bases, with 16 bases between. The CDR3 contains 17 residues. CDR1 is LNHDA, CDR2 SQIVND, per germline (reference sequence). CDR3 nucleotide sequence: TGTGCCAGTAGTATAGGGGTCGTCAGGCGGAACAATCAGCCCCAGCATTTT. The encoded protein is CASSIGVVRRNNQPQHF.

The CDR3 is CASSLAGYPGGNTEAFF. The CDR3 coding sequence is TGCGCCAGCAGCTTGGCGGGATACCCGGGGGGGAACACTGAAGCTTTCTTT. This chain joins TRBV5-1 and TRBJ1-1; D might be TRBD1 (5 bases). The CDR3 is 17 amino acids. Germline lookup yields CDR1 SGHRS and CDR2 YFSETQ. The V end lost 0 bases, the J end lost 1 base, and 16 bases lay between the germline ends.

The chain combines TRBV4-1 with TRBJ2-3; D not resolved. Trimming removed 3 bases at V and 4 bases at J, with 17 bases between. This CDR3 has 16 amino acids. Germline lookup yields CDR1 MGHRA and CDR2 YSYEKL. The DNA for the CDR3 is TGCGCCAGCAGCCAGGGATCCTTGCTGGTAGCAGATACGCAGTATTTT. Residues: CASSQGSLLVADTQYF.

CDR3 DNA: TGTGCCAGCAGCTTGCCCGGAGGGTGTCCCTACGAGCAGTACTTC. Translation gives CASSLPGGCPYEQYF. The chain has TRBV7-9 and TRBJ2-7; tentatively, D is TRBD2 (6 bases). Germline values: CDR1 SEHNR, CDR2 FQNEAQ (reference sequence). CDR3 size: 15 residues. V gave up 3 bases and J gave up 2 bases, with 14 bases separating them. Filled out from reference TRBV7-9 and TRBJ2-7, the complete variable domain reads DTGVSQNPRHKITKRGQNVTFRCDPISEHNRLYWYRQTLGQGPEFLTYFQNEAQLEKSRLLSDRFSAERPKGSFSTLEIQRTEQGDSAMYLCASSLPGGCPYEQYFGPGTRLTVT.

This clone was found a few times. V usage is TRBV13 and J usage is TRBJ1-2; the D is unclear. Looked up from germline, CDR1 is PRHDT and CDR2 is FYEKMQ (reference sequence). V dropped 5 bases and J dropped 4 bases, with 11 bases sitting between them. CDR3 length equals 13 residues. The CDR3, as DNA: TGTGCCAGCAGCCCTCGGGAAACCTATGGCTACACCTTC. The encoded protein is CASSPRETYGYTF.

This clone was seen a handful of times. The chain employs TRBV18 and TRBJ2-7; 7 bases map to TRBD1. Looked up from germline, CDR1 is KGHSH and CDR2 is LQKENI. This CDR3 contains 15 residues. The V and J ends lost 6 bases and 3 bases, in that order; junction bases with no gene match: 11. In DNA, the CDR3 is TGTGCCAGCTCCCCTAACTCGGGACAGCTCTACGAGCAGTACTTC. Protein: CASSPNSGQLYEQYF.

This rearrangement joins TRBV27 to TRBJ1-2; D is possibly TRBD1 (6 bases). Germline V lookup: CDR1 MNHEY, CDR2 SMNVEV (reference sequence). The CDR3 covers 16 residues. Trimming cost V 7 bases and J 4 bases, with 22 bases left between them. The CDR3 sequence: CASNPRFPDSSYGYTF. The CDR3 DNA reads TGTGCCAGCAATCCCCGCTTCCCGGACAGTTCCTATGGCTACACCTTC.

This clone was seen more than once but under ten times. The V call is TRBV5-1, the J call TRBJ2-7; tentatively, D is TRBD1 (5 bases). Germline values: CDR1 SGHRS, CDR2 YFSETQ. The CDR3 loop spans 14 amino acids. Trimming took off 4 bases at V and 4 bases at J, with 15 bases between the two ends. CDR3 sequence: CASSHGPRAYEQYF. In DNA, the CDR3 is TGCGCCAGCAGCCACGGGCCCAGGGCGTACGAGCAGTACTTC.

Only a few counts were recorded for this clone. The rearrangement joins TRBV4-1 to TRBJ1-5; D call uncertain. V lost 4 bases to trimming and J lost 6 bases, with 16 bases between them. The CDR3 sequence is 15 residues long. The germline V gene has CDR1 MGHRA and CDR2 YSYEKL. The CDR3 sequence is CASSPVERVAQPQHF. CDR3 in DNA: TGCGCCAGCAGCCCCGTGGAGAGGGTGGCTCAGCCCCAGCATTTT.

This rearrangement joins TRBV4-1 to TRBJ2-5, with a tentative D call TRBD2 (6 bases). The V and J ends lost 1 base and 4 bases respectively, with 22 bases between them. Looked up from germline, CDR1 is MGHRA and CDR2 is YSYEKL. The CDR3 loop spans 18 amino acids. DNA of the CDR3: TGCGCCAGCAGCCAAGGAAAGGCCACTAGCTTTGGTAGAGAGACCCAGTACTTC. Its translation: CASSQGKATSFGRETQYF.

This clone appeared many times. CDR3 region: CASSLVAGPRTDTQYF. Here the CDR3 DNA reads TGTGCCAGCAGCTTAGTGGCAGGGCCTCGCACAGATACGCAGTATTTT. The chain has TRBV7-9 and TRBJ2-3; perhaps TRBD1 as D (5 bases). Germline loops: CDR1 SEHNR, CDR2 FQNEAQ (reference sequence). This CDR3 has 16 residues. The V gene lost 1 base and the J gene lost 1 base, with 12 bases spanning the gap.

The chain employs TRBV5-4 and TRBJ1-2; possibly TRBD1 for D (5 bases). The V end was cut by 0 bases, the J end by 3 bases, with 12 bases between. CDR3 size: 15 residues. Germline assignment: CDR1 SGHNT and CDR2 YYREEE (reference sequence). The CDR3 nucleotides read TGTGCCAGCAGCTTGGAAGGGGAAGGTTACTATGGCTACACCTTC. Its translation is CASSLEGEGYYGYTF.

The rearrangement joins TRBV30 to TRBJ1-2; D gene unclear. The CDR3 extends over 13 amino acids. The V end lost 1 base, the J end lost 2 bases, and 8 bases lay between the germline ends. Germline assignment: CDR1 GTSNPN and CDR2 SVGIG (reference sequence). Here the CDR3 reads CAWSEFENYGYTF. The CDR3 DNA follows: TGTGCCTGGAGTGAGTTTGAAAACTATGGCTACACCTTC.

This sequence joins TRBV14 and TRBJ1-2; 10 positions match TRBD1. The germline V gene has CDR1 SGHDN and CDR2 FVKESK. CDR3 size: 16 residues. V was clipped by 2 bases and J by 4 bases; unmatched bases: 7. CDR3 protein: CASSQPYGQGVYGYTF. The CDR3 DNA reads as TGTGCCAGCAGCCAACCCTACGGACAGGGGGTCTATGGCTACACCTTC.

The chain employs TRBV5-1 and TRBJ1-1; tentatively, D is TRBD1 (6 bases). V gave up 2 bases and J gave up 6 bases, with 11 bases separating them. This CDR3 has 13 residues. From germline, CDR1 is SGHRS and CDR2 YFSETQ. CDR3 DNA sequence: TGCGCCAGCAGCTTACAGGGCGGGCCTGAAGCTTTCTTT. Translated, it gives CASSLQGGPEAFF.

This rearrangement joins TRBV5-1 to TRBJ1-2; 9 nucleotides line up with TRBD1. The V gene end was trimmed by 3 bases and the J gene end by 7 bases; junction bases not matched to a gene: 4. This CDR3 comprises 13 residues. Germline V lookup: CDR1 SGHRS, CDR2 YFSETQ. This CDR3 reads CASSSTGGRGYTF. CDR3 nucleotides: TGCGCCAGCAGCTCAACAGGGGGCCGTGGCTACACCTTC.